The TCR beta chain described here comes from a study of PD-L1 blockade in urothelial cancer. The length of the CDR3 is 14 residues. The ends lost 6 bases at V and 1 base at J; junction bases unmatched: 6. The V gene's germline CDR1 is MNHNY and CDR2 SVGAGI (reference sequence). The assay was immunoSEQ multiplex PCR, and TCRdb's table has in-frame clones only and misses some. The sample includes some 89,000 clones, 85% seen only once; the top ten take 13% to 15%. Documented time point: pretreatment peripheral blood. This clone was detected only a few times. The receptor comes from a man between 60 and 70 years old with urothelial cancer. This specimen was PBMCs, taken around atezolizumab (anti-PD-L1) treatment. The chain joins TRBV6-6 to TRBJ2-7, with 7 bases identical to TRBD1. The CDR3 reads CASSSGTASYEQYF. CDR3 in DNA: TGTGCCAGCAGCTCCGGGACAGCATCCTACGAGCAGTACTTC.